This section outlines one TCR beta chain sequence together with its context. The CDR3 has 14 amino acids. Trimming removed 0 bases from V and 4 bases from J, with 11 bases in between. Germline V gene data show CDR1 as SGHDT and CDR2 as YYEEEE. The data belong to a study of T cell changes during pregnancy in multiple sclerosis. Libraries were prepared by immunoSEQ multiplex PCR; TCRdb keeps only in-frame clonotypes and omits some of them. Of tens of thousands of clones in the sample, 85% to 95% are singletons; the top ten hold 2.8%. The sequences come from peripheral blood, collected in the third trimester of pregnancy. The clonotype comes from a female donor in good health, enrolled as a control in a pregnancy study. This chain joins TRBV5-6 and TRBJ2-7, with D tentatively TRBD1 (5 bases). CDR3 nucleotide sequence: TGTGCCAGCAGCTTGGACCAGGGATCATACGAGCAGTACTTC. It yields the protein CASSLDQGSYEQYF.